This TCR beta chain is from a study of T cells after yellow fever vaccination. Study at large: In the case of low-cell-number fractions, SMART-Seq v4 Ultra Low Input was used for preparation.

One entry per CDR3 protein, called by TCRdb with MiXCR from the 5' RACE reads. The table has 100,000 to 150,000 distinct CDR3 sequences, about 8.8% seen once. With V trimmed by 5 bases and J by 4 bases, 7 bases remained unmatched. The CDR3 sequence is 14 residues long. CDR1 SGHAT and CDR2 FQNNGV come from the germline V gene. The sample consisted of CD8+ T cells sorted from PBMCs, taken on the day of the yellow fever booster vaccination. The V and J genes are TRBV11-2 and TRBJ1-1; 7 positions agree with TRBD1. The sequence derives from a man aged 18 to 29 who received the YFV17D yellow fever vaccine. CDR3 protein: CASSVTPGGTEAFF. In DNA, the CDR3 is TGTGCCAGCAGCGTAACCCCAGGGGGCACTGAAGCTTTCTTT. Full variable domain (outside the CDR3, taken from reference TRBV11-2 and TRBJ1-1): EAGVAQSPRYKIIEKRQSVAFWCNPISGHATLYWYQQILGQGPKLLIQFQNNGVVDDSQLPKDRFSAERLKGVDSTLKIQPAKLEDSAVYLCASSVTPGGTEAFFGQGTRLTVV.